This entry lists 11 T cell receptor beta chains sequenced from one sample in a study of early T cells in non-severe SARS-CoV-2 infection. TCRdb re-called the 5' RACE reads through MiXCR, storing one row per CDR3 protein. The sample holds roughly 99,000 distinct CDR3 sequences; 11% are singletons and the top ten take under 9%. Sequenced material: whole blood. The receptors stem from an adult who was a healthcare worker with PCR-confirmed SARS-CoV-2 infection or an uninfected control (not recorded which).

This clonotype was detected ten times or more. The V call is TRBV14, the J call TRBJ2-7; D unclear. Germline lookup yields CDR1 SGHDN and CDR2 FVKESK. Trimming removed 4 bases at V and 3 bases at J, with 10 bases between. This CDR3 region has 13 residues. The CDR3 sequence: CASSLGRGYEQYF. The CDR3 DNA is TGTGCCAGCAGCCTCGGACGAGGCTACGAGCAGTACTTC.

J is TRBJ2-3 and V is TRBV7-2, with unresolved D. This CDR3 is built from 13 residues. Germline CDR1 and CDR2: SGHTA and FQGNSA. V was pared by 5 bases and J by 3 bases, with 9 bases between. This CDR3 reads CASSPSTTDTQYF. CDR3 nucleotide sequence: TGTGCCAGCAGCCCTTCAACTACAGATACGCAGTATTTT.

This clonotype was counted a single time. A read error is possible here, since a much larger clone lies one base away. No conserved phenylalanine or tryptophan is present at the end of the CDR3, so a read error is the likely explanation. The CDR3 DNA reads as TGTGCCAGCAGTTTTCCAGGGGGCCGGGAGCTGTTTCTT. Translation: CASSFPGGRELFL. V usage is TRBV28 and J usage is TRBJ2-2; 8 bases are shared with TRBD1. J was trimmed by 9 bases and V by 3 bases; bases with no gene match: 3. The V gene's germline CDR1 is MDHEN and CDR2 SYDVKM. The CDR3 contains 13 residues.

This clonotype has a count of ten or more. The genes are TRBV12-3 or TRBV12-4 and TRBJ2-7; 7 positions match TRBD1. The CDR3 has 12 amino acids. V lost 5 bases to trimming and J lost 5 bases; unmatched junction nucleotides: 3. This CDR3 is CASSLQGNEQYF. CDR3 bases: TGTGCCAGCAGTCTACAGGGGAACGAGCAGTACTTC.

The CDR3, as DNA: TGCAGCGCCGGAAGGGCGCACGAGACCCAGTACTTC. Residues: CSAGRAHETQYF. The V and J genes are TRBV29-1 and TRBJ2-5, with D unclear. The V and J ends lost 7 bases and 5 bases respectively, with 14 bases between them. Germline-derived CDR1 and CDR2 are SQVTM and ANQGSEA. The CDR3 extends over 12 amino acids.

At least ten counts were recorded for this clonotype. This chain uses TRBV7-2 with TRBJ2-2; D may be TRBD1 (6 bases). Trimming removed 5 bases at V and 5 bases at J, with 9 bases between. Germline V CDR1 and CDR2: SGHTA, FQGNSA. CDR3 length: 13 amino acids. CDR3 DNA: TGTGCCAGCAGCCAGGGGACAACCGGGGAGCTGTTTTTT. Translated, it gives CASSQGTTGELFF.

This clonotype was recorded many times. The chain combines TRBV20-1 with TRBJ2-1; TRBD2 aligns across 9 bases. Per the germline V gene, CDR1 is DFQATT and CDR2 is SNEGSKA (reference sequence). V lost 6 bases to trimming and J lost 0 bases; unmatched junction nucleotides: 9. CDR3 length equals 16 residues. CDR3 nucleotide sequence: TGCAGTGCGGTAGCGGGAGTCGGCAGCTCCTACAATGAGCAGTTCTTC. It yields the protein CSAVAGVGSSYNEQFF.

A few counts support this clonotype. The chain couples TRBV19 to TRBJ2-4, with no clear D. CDR1 and CDR2 (germline): LNHDA, SQIVND (reference sequence). The V end lost 6 bases, the J end lost 0 bases, and 9 bases lay between the germline ends. This CDR3 region has 14 residues. In DNA, the CDR3 is TGTGCCAGTAGGGCCACCGTAGCCAAAAACATTCAGTACTTC. Amino acid sequence: CASRATVAKNIQYF. The variable domain in full, completed from reference TRBV19 and TRBJ2-4, reads DGGITQSPKYLFRKEGQNVTLSCEQNLNHDAMYWYRQDPGQGLRLIYYSQIVNDFQKGDIAEGYSVSREKKESFPLTVTSAQKNPTAFYLCASRATVAKNIQYFGAGTRLSVL.

The chain links TRBV20-1 to TRBJ2-3; D unclear. The germline CDR1 and CDR2 sequences are DFQATT and SNEGSKA (reference sequence). CDR3 length: 12 amino acids. The V and J ends lost 6 bases and 4 bases respectively, with 11 bases between them. CDR3: CSAPRSADTQYF. CDR3 in DNA: TGCAGTGCCCCAAGGTCCGCAGATACGCAGTATTTT.

This clonotype was found many times. The chain has TRBV10-3 and TRBJ2-1; D is uncertain. From germline, CDR1 is ENHRY and CDR2 SYGVKD. The V end lost 3 bases, the J end lost 7 bases, and 10 bases lay between the germline ends. The CDR3 is 13 residues long. CDR3 region: CAISESWLNEQFF. The CDR3 DNA sequence: TGTGCCATCAGTGAATCTTGGCTGAATGAGCAGTTCTTC.

The chain uses TRBV6-6 and TRBJ2-7; D possibly uses TRBD1 or TRBD2 (5 bases each). V was shortened by 4 bases and J by 2 bases, with 9 bases between the two germline ends. Germline V gene lookup returns CDR1 MNHNY and CDR2 SVGAGI (reference sequence). CDR3 length equals 13 residues. CDR3 amino acids: CASSSGHPYEQYF. For the CDR3, the DNA is TGTGCCAGCAGTTCGGGGCACCCCTACGAGCAGTACTTC.